This T cell receptor (beta chain) was obtained from a study of blood T cells in healthy people across ages. V dropped 1 base and J dropped 4; count of bases not matched to a gene: 4. Germline values: CDR1 MDHEN, CDR2 SYDVKM. This CDR3 spans 15 amino acids. A second PCR of roughly 7 to 11 cycles used a sample-barcoded 5' primer and a J-beta primer mix. One entry per CDR3 protein results from TCRdb running MiXCR on the 5' RACE reads. The sample lists 850,000 to 1,300,000 distinct CDR3 sequences, 40% to 50% seen once, with under 20% in the top ten. The receptor was derived from a woman aged 60-70 years in good health. The chain has TRBV28 and TRBJ2-3; 8 bases match TRBD2. Sequences were obtained from blood. CDR3 loop: CASSLSGGSADTQYF. The CDR3 region has the DNA TGTGCCAGCAGTTTATCGGGAGGGAGCGCAGATACGCAGTATTTT.